The sequence of this T cell receptor beta chain was determined in a study of T-cell memory formation after mild COVID-19. A word on this clonotype: Its specificity is unknown.

Per the germline V gene, CDR1 is SGHVS and CDR2 is FNYEAQ. The CDR3 spans 15 residues. V was trimmed by 5 bases and J by 0 bases, leaving 13 bases between them. Each CDR3 protein gets one entry after TCRdb re-called the 5' RACE reads with MiXCR. This sample has roughly 320,000 distinct CDR3 sequences; 25% to 30% occur once, and the top ten carry less than 15%. Study observations and caveats: Some SARS-CoV-2-responding clones were already detected in memory before infection. The main location of contracting CD4+ clones was CM and EM, and that of contracting CD8+ clones was EMRA.

This clonotype was obtained from an adult woman who had mild COVID-19 (a few samples of this study predate the infection). Cell type and time point are not known. The sample was PBMCs or a T cell subset sorted from them (not recorded which). The V and J genes are TRBV7-6 and TRBJ2-5; no clear D. The CDR3 is CASSPYIGNQETQYF. CDR3 DNA: TGTGCCAGCAGCCCATACATAGGGAACCAAGAGACCCAGTACTTC.